The 23 T cell receptor beta chains listed next were all sequenced from one sample in a study of T cell clonality in common variable immunodeficiency (dated by TCRdb to the mid-2010s). Library preparation used the immunoSEQ multiplex PCR assay. TCRdb holds this immuneACCESS table with in-frame rearrangements only. Some clones are missing; in checked studies, unresolved V genes explain under half, and the rest has no known cause. In this sample the table shows fewer than 75,000 clones, and no singletons are among them. The ten largest account for approximately 1.5% of the sample. Sequenced sample: peripheral blood mononuclear cells. These receptors originate from a person between 18 and 70 years old in good health.

The sample holds many counts of this clone. The read stops 3 residues short of the end of the CDR3; the missing end is completed from the germline J gene. V is TRBV29-1 and J is TRBJ2-1; D call uncertain. V was shortened by 4 bases and J by 9 bases, with 7 bases between the two germline ends. This CDR3 region has 10 residues. The germline CDR1 and CDR2 sequences are SQVTM and ANQGSEA. Incomplete CDR3 DNA: TGCAGCGTTGGTCGCGCTGAG. Its protein is CSVGRAE. The entire CDR3 sequence reads CSVGRAEQFF.

This clone was seen at least ten times. The CDR3 end falls 3 residues outside the read, so it is completed with the germline J gene. This chain uses TRBV24-1 with TRBJ1-1; 8 positions agree with TRBD1. The CDR3 sequence is 13 residues long. V shed 4 bases and J 6 bases; nucleotides not matched to a gene: 3. Germline CDR1 KGHDR, CDR2 SFDVKD. The CDR3 here is CATSDSTGAEAFF. The CDR3 DNA, read in part, is TGTGCCACCAGTGACTCGACAGGGGCTGAA.

This clone was observed at least ten times. The read ends 3 residues early relative to the CDR3; the germline J gene fills the gap. V gene TRBV5-1 combines with J gene TRBJ1-1; D possibly corresponds to TRBD1 (6 bases). The CDR3 totals 15 residues. Trimming shortened V by 3 bases and J by 5 bases, and 17 bases separated the two germline ends. CDR1 and CDR2 (germline): SGHRS, YFSETQ. CDR3 region: CASSSGDRLMTEAFF. Partial CDR3 DNA: TGCGCCAGCAGCTCGGGTGACAGGTTAATGACTGAA.

This clone showed up many times. The read comes to an end 3 residues before the CDR3 does, leaving the germline J gene to fill in the end. The chain uses TRBV7-9 and TRBJ2-1; D perhaps matches TRBD1 (5 bases). Germline V gene lookup returns CDR1 SEHNR and CDR2 FQNEAQ (reference sequence). The CDR3 length is 15 residues. The V end was cut by 8 bases, the J end by 0 bases, with 14 bases between. Partial CDR3 DNA: TGTGCCAGCGCTTTGACAGCGCACTCCTACAATGAG. This gives the protein CASALTAHSYNE. The CDR3, in full, reads CASALTAHSYNEQFF.

This clone was recorded at least ten times. The CDR3 end lies 3 residues beyond the end of the read and is filled in from the germline J gene. The V call is TRBV2, the J call TRBJ1-5; D is perhaps TRBD1 (5 bases). The CDR3 totals 15 residues. Germline lookup yields CDR1 SNHLY and CDR2 FYNNEI. Trimming removed 6 bases at V and 4 bases at J, with 16 bases between. CDR3: CASRLFQGLNQPQHF. CDR3 DNA (partial): TGTGCCAGCAGACTCTTTCAGGGATTGAATCAGCCC.

The table lists this clone with many counts. With the read ending 3 residues before the CDR3 end, the germline J gene is used to fill in that end. This chain links TRBV15 with TRBJ2-1; D is undetermined. CDR1 LNHNV and CDR2 YYDKDF come from the germline V gene (reference sequence). V was trimmed by 3 bases and J by 5 bases, leaving 5 bases between them. There are 12 residues in the CDR3. CDR3 DNA, as far as it was read: TGTGCCACCAGCAGGCGAAACAATGAG. The encoded protein is CATSRRNNE. The entire CDR3 reads CATSRRNNEQFF. Full variable domain (rest looked up from reference TRBV15 and TRBJ2-1): DAMVIQNPRYQVTQFGKPVTLSCSQTLNHNVMYWYQQKSSQAPKLLFHYYDKDFNNEADTPDNFQSRRPNTSFCFLDIRSPGLGDTAMYLCATSRRNNEQFFGPGTRLTVL.

The sample holds many counts of this clone. The CDR3 end lies 3 residues beyond the end of the read and is filled in from the germline J gene. This chain links TRBV5-6 with TRBJ2-5, with D possibly being TRBD1 (5 bases). Deletions cut 6 bases from V and 1 base from J, with 13 bases between. The CDR3 loop spans 14 amino acids. Germline CDR1 reads SGHDT; CDR2 reads YYEEEE. The DNA read from the CDR3 is TGTGCCAGCACCAGAGACAGCTCCCAAGAGACC. Its protein is CASTRDSSQET. The entire CDR3 protein reads CASTRDSSQETQYF.

This clone was seen repeatedly, ten times or more. The read gets to within 3 residues of the CDR3 end, and the germline J gene fills in the rest. V and J are TRBV18 and TRBJ2-3; possibly TRBD2 for D (6 bases). Germline CDR1 reads KGHSH; CDR2 reads LQKENI. This CDR3 spans 15 amino acids. V was clipped by 1 base and J by 2 bases, with 10 bases between them. CDR3: CASSPQAGNTDTQYF. The CDR3 DNA, read in part, is TGTGCCAGCTCACCACAGGCGGGAAACACAGATACG.

Note on this clone: The CDR3 end falls 3 residues outside the read, so it is completed with the germline J gene. This chain links TRBV13 with TRBJ2-3; 8 positions match TRBD1. J was trimmed by 3 bases and V by 6 bases; bases with no gene match: 5. CDR1 and CDR2 (germline): PRHDT, FYEKMQ (reference sequence). This CDR3 is built from 14 residues. The CDR3 sequence is CASRHGQGTDTQYF. CDR3 DNA (partial): TGTGCCAGCAGGCACGGACAGGGAACAGATACG. The full variable domain, in which reference TRBV13 and TRBJ2-3 provide the parts outside the CDR3, is AAGVIQSPRHLIKEKRETATLKCYPIPRHDTVYWYQQGPGQDPQFLISFYEKMQSDKGSIPDRFSAQQFSDYHSELNMSSLELGDSALYFCASRHGQGTDTQYFGPGTRLTVL.

This clone was observed at least ten times. The CDR3 region is CASSPTGSGQPQHF. The covered CDR3 bases are TGTGCCAGCAGCCCGACAGGGTCAGGTCAGCCC. V and J are TRBV7-9 and TRBJ1-5; 7 positions agree with TRBD1. The read terminates 3 residues before the CDR3 end, so the remaining end is supplied by the germline J gene. V lost 5 bases and J lost 6; bases outside the gene matches: 7. CDR3 length: 14 amino acids. The germline gives CDR1 SEHNR, CDR2 FQNEAQ (reference sequence).

This clone was found many times. The read gets to within 3 residues of the CDR3 end, and the germline J gene fills in the rest. The chain uses TRBV18 and TRBJ2-3; the match to TRBD1 covers 11 bases. Per germline, CDR1 KGHSH and CDR2 LQKENI. The J segment lost 4 bases and the V segment lost 3 bases, leaving 9 bases of the junction unmatched. The CDR3 spans 17 residues. CDR3 DNA, as far as it was read: TGTGCCAGCTCACCGACGCGAGGACAGGGGGCGGCAGATACG. This codes for CASSPTRGQGAADT. From start to end, the CDR3 is CASSPTRGQGAADTQYF.

This clone has at least ten counts. CDR3 DNA (partial): TGCGCCAGCAGCTCGGGGGGGAGCGAAAAA. Amino acids: CASSSGGSEK. The full CDR3 protein is CASSSGGSEKLFF. The chain links TRBV5-1 to TRBJ1-4; TRBD1 might be the D (5 bases). The read finishes 3 residues shy of the CDR3 end, and the germline J gene is used to complete it. The V gene lost 3 bases and the J gene lost 8 bases, with 11 bases spanning the gap. The germline gives CDR1 SGHRS, CDR2 YFSETQ. CDR3 size: 13 residues.

This clone was recorded many times. The CDR3 end lies 3 residues beyond the end of the read and is filled in from the germline J gene. V and J are TRBV5-1 and TRBJ2-5; a weak D match, TRBD1 (7 bases). Trimming cost V 2 bases and J 2 bases, with 16 bases left between them. The CDR3 is made up of 16 amino acids. The germline V gene has CDR1 SGHRS and CDR2 YFSETQ. The sequenced CDR3 bases are TGCGCCAGCAGCTTTGTCGGGGGACAGTTGCAAGAGACC. Its protein product is CASSFVGGQLQET. In full, the CDR3 is CASSFVGGQLQETQYF.

This clone was observed at least ten times. The read gets to within 3 residues of the CDR3 end, and the germline J gene fills in the rest. The chain uses TRBV6-2 or TRBV6-3 and TRBJ2-1; D possibly matches TRBD1 or TRBD2 (5 bases each). The length of the CDR3 is 16 residues. CDR1 and CDR2 from the germline V gene are MNHEY and SVGEGT. The V end was cut by 6 bases, the J end by 4 bases, with 19 bases between. CDR3 loop: CASRKRGVGSYNEQFF. The DNA read from the CDR3 is TGTGCCAGCAGAAAAAGGGGAGTGGGGTCGTACAATGAG.

This clone was seen repeatedly, ten times or more. The read comes to an end 3 residues before the CDR3 does, leaving the germline J gene to fill in the end. V gene TRBV2 combines with J gene TRBJ1-4, with a possible D match to TRBD1 (6 bases). This CDR3 is built from 16 residues. CDR1 is SNHLY, CDR2 FYNNEI, per germline. V lost 4 bases, J lost 7 bases, and 19 bases lay in between. CDR3 bases read: TGTGCCAGCAGTGTACCCAGGGGCAGCGGCTTTGAAAAA. Its translation: CASSVPRGSGFEK. The entire CDR3 protein is CASSVPRGSGFEKLFF.

This clone was seen repeatedly, ten times or more. The read ends 3 residues shy of where the CDR3 ends; the end is completed using the germline J gene. The chain has TRBV27 and TRBJ2-3, with a weak D call TRBD2 (6 bases). V lost 2 bases and J 2 bases, leaving 8 bases between the germline ends. The CDR3 is made up of 14 amino acids. Looked up from germline, CDR1 is MNHEY and CDR2 is SMNVEV (reference sequence). The sequenced part of the CDR3 DNA is TGTGCCAGCAGTTTAGGAGGGTTCACAGATACG. As protein: CASSLGGFTDT. The whole CDR3 protein is CASSLGGFTDTQYF.

A remark on this clone: The CDR3 goes on 3 residues after the read ends, and that part is filled in from the germline J gene. The chain recombines TRBV2 with TRBJ2-1, with D unclear. Germline CDR1 and CDR2: SNHLY and FYNNEI. Trimming left V 4 bases short and J 3 bases short, with 10 bases between. The CDR3 extends over 14 amino acids. CDR3 residues: CASSVRAVYNEQFF. CDR3 DNA, as far as it was read: TGTGCCAGCAGTGTCCGCGCGGTCTACAATGAG.

This clone has ten or more counts. Read sequence stops 3 residues before the CDR3 end, and the germline J gene provides the missing end. The gene calls are TRBV2 and TRBJ2-7; 11 bases agree with TRBD2. J was trimmed by 3 bases and V by 8 bases; bases with no gene match: 6. Per germline, CDR1 SNHLY and CDR2 FYNNEI. The CDR3 extends over 14 amino acids. CDR3 amino acids: CASSWGTSGYEQYF. The DNA read from the CDR3 is TGTGCCAGCTCATGGGGGACTAGCGGCTACGAG.

This clone showed up many times. The CDR3 extends 3 residues past the end of the read, so its final part is completed from the germline J gene. The chain recombines TRBV5-6 with TRBJ1-1; TRBD1 matches at 7 bases. Per germline, CDR1 SGHDT and CDR2 YYEEEE. This CDR3 is built from 13 residues. The chain's CDR3 is CASSPTDRAEAFF. The CDR3 DNA, read in part, is TGTGCCAGCAGTCCAACTGACAGGGCCGAA.

This clone has ten or more counts. The observed sequence ends 3 residues before the CDR3 terminus, with the missing tail filled in from the germline J gene. This chain uses TRBV5-1 with TRBJ2-5; TRBD2 might be the D (7 bases). The germline V and J ends were trimmed by 6 bases and 5 bases, with 11 bases remaining between them. CDR3 length equals 12 residues. The germline V gene has CDR1 SGHRS and CDR2 YFSETQ. The DNA read from the CDR3 is TGCGCCAGCAAAGAGGGGGGGGAGACC. Its protein product is CASKEGGET. In full, the CDR3 reads CASKEGGETQYF.

This clone was seen many times. The read gets to within 3 residues of the CDR3 end, and the germline J gene fills in the rest. The V gene is TRBV19, the J gene TRBJ2-3; possibly TRBD1 for D (6 bases). The CDR3 has 14 residues. Germline-derived CDR1 and CDR2 are LNHDA and SQIVND (reference sequence). V was cut by 5 bases and J by 5 bases, with 14 bases left in between. The sequenced CDR3 bases are TGTGCCAGTAGTTGGGCAGGGGCTGGAGATACG. Protein sequence: CASSWAGAGDT. The CDR3 in its entirety is CASSWAGAGDTQYF.

This clone was observed at least ten times. The sequenced fragment ends 3 residues before the CDR3 boundary, so the rest is inferred from the germline J gene. V usage is TRBV18 and J usage is TRBJ1-5, with D hard to call. Germline lookup yields CDR1 KGHSH and CDR2 LQKENI. V lost 6 bases, J lost 8 bases, and 14 bases lay in between. The CDR3 is 13 residues long. The CDR3 region is CASSATLNEPQHF. The sequenced CDR3 bases are TGTGCCAGCTCGGCGACTTTAAATGAGCCC.

In its sample, this clone was seen many times. The read stops 3 residues short of the end of the CDR3; the missing end is completed from the germline J gene. The chain recombines TRBV4-1 with TRBJ2-7; D not certain. Germline V gene data show CDR1 as MGHRA and CDR2 as YSYEKL. The CDR3 has 16 residues. Trimming left V 0 bases short and J 3 bases short, with 15 bases between. The CDR3 spells CASSQDLTTRYYEQYF. The part of the CDR3 DNA that was read is TGCGCCAGCAGCCAAGATCTTACGACTCGCTACTACGAG.